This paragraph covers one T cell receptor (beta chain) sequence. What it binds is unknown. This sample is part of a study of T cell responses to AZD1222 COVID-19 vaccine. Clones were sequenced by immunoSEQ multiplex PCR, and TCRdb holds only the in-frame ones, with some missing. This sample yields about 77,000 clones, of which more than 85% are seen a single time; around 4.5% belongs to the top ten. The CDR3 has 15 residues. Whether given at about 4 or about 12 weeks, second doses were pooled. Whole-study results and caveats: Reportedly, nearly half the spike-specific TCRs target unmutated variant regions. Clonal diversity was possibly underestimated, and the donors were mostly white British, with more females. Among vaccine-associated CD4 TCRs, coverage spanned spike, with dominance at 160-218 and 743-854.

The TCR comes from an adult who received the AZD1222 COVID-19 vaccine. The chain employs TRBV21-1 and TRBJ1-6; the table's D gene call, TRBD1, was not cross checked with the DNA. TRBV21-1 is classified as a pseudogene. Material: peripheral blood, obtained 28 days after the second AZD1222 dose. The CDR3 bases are TGTGCCAGCAGCAAGGGGGCCTCCCCAGGATCACCCCTCCACTTT. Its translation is CASSKGASPGSPLHF.